This T cell receptor beta chain originates from a study of cytomegalovirus exposure and HLA in healthy donors. On the study more broadly: Falling in the Caucasian-associated ancestry cluster were 81% of under 450 genotyped donors. Study-wide results and caveats: According to the study, roughly 160 TCR beta chains were cytomegalovirus-associated.

Primers: 60 Vbeta forward and 13 Jbeta reverse. The repertoire was sequenced with immunoSEQ multiplex PCR; TCRdb's copy has only in-frame clones and lacks some. The sample shows some 220,000 clones, around 80% of them seen only once. About this clone itself: Its antigen is still unknown.

Healthy bone marrow donors formed the donor group. The V gene lost 2 bases and the J gene lost 3 bases, with 19 bases spanning the gap. The CDR3 is made up of 18 amino acids. Germline loops: CDR1 MNHNS, CDR2 SASEGT. V usage is TRBV6-1 and J usage is TRBJ1-4; unclear D gene. Sequences were obtained from PBMCs. The receptor comes from a woman aged 40 to 50 in good health and CMV-seronegative. CDR3 residues: CASSENSRFVRSNEKLFF. As DNA, the CDR3 is TGTGCCAGCAGTGAAAATTCCCGGTTCGTCAGGTCTAATGAAAAACTGTTTTTT.